The 31 T cell receptor beta chains below all came from one sample that was sequenced in a study of human T cells and chemical hapten exposure. Each CDR3 protein gets one entry after TCRdb re-called the RACE reads with MiXCR. The data show tens of thousands of distinct CDR3 sequences, with 9.5% to 10% seen just once and 9.5% to 10% held by the top ten. The time point: pre-sensitization, week 0. Treatment in this sample: therapeutic diphenylcyclopropenone sensitization with weekly scalp DPC. Total RNA was extracted from unfractionated whole blood. The sequencing used whole blood, collected in connection with sensitization to the hapten diphenylcyclopropenone (DPC). The source is a woman in her 30s with alopecia areata. Some clones in this sample may be carry-over from other donors' samples.

The chain is built from TRBV5-1 and TRBJ1-6; D is undetermined. CDR3 length: 15 residues. Per the germline V gene, CDR1 is SGHRS and CDR2 is YFSETQ. With 4 bases removed from V and 7 bases from J, the gap between germline ends came to 15 bases. The CDR3 nucleotides are TGCGCCAGCAGCCCAGGACGGAGAGGGAATTCACCCCTCCACTTT. This sequence encodes CASSPGRRGNSPLHF.

This chain links TRBV29-1 with TRBJ1-6; D not certain. Trimming took 4 bases from V and 8 from J, leaving 12 bases between them. The CDR3 is 13 amino acids. In germline, CDR1 is SQVTM, CDR2 ANQGSEA. CDR3 sequence: CSVGTQRDSPLHF. The CDR3, as DNA: TGCAGCGTTGGGACCCAGCGGGATTCACCCCTCCACTTT.

There are many counts of this clonotype. This sequence joins TRBV28 and TRBJ1-1; 7 bases fit TRBD1. The CDR3 runs 15 residues. Germline lookup yields CDR1 MDHEN and CDR2 SYDVKM. Trimming removed 7 bases from V and 4 bases from J; junction bases left unmatched: 12. The CDR3 sequence: CASTLGTAASTEAFF. The CDR3 coding sequence is TGTGCCAGCACCCTGGGGACAGCCGCCAGCACTGAAGCTTTCTTT.

At least ten counts were recorded for this clonotype. The rearrangement uses TRBV6-2 or TRBV6-3 and TRBJ1-6, with D uncertain. Between the trimmed V and J ends, which lost 2 bases and 5 bases, there was a span of 10 bases. The germline V gene has CDR1 MNHEY and CDR2 SVGEGT. This CDR3 is built from 15 residues. In DNA form, the CDR3 reads TGTGCCAGCAGTTACCTACAACCTAATAATTCACCCCTCCACTTT. Amino acid sequence: CASSYLQPNNSPLHF.

The chain has TRBV6-2 or TRBV6-3 and TRBJ2-3; no clear D gene. The CDR3 sequence is 17 residues long. Germline-derived CDR1 and CDR2 are MNHEY and SVGEGT. Trimming removed 0 bases from V and 0 bases from J, with 13 bases in between. CDR3 amino acids: CASSYSPASFSTDTQYF. CDR3 DNA: TGTGCCAGCAGTTACTCGCCAGCCAGCTTTAGCACAGATACGCAGTATTTT.

As regards this clonotype: This may arise from a read error, as a much more abundant clone is one base away. CDR3 sequence (DNA): TGTGCCAGCAGCTTAGCGGGACAGAACACTGAAGCTTTCTTT. Encoded protein: CASSLAGQNTEAFF. The genes are TRBV7-3 and TRBJ1-1; a weak D match, TRBD1 (6 bases). The CDR3 length is 14 residues. Between the trimmed V and J ends, which lost 2 bases and 1 base, there was a span of 8 bases. Germline V gives CDR1 SGHTA, CDR2 FQGTGA.

The chain is built from TRBV12-3 or TRBV12-4 and TRBJ2-3; 12 bases align to TRBD2. The CDR3 is 16 residues long. Trimming took 5 bases from V and 3 from J; bases not matched to a gene: 6. CDR3 coding DNA: TGTGCCAGCAGTCCCCGAGGACTAGCGGGGACAGATACGCAGTATTTT. Protein product: CASSPRGLAGTDTQYF.

The chain carries TRBV2 and TRBJ1-1, with D unresolved. Germline V gene data show CDR1 as SNHLY and CDR2 as FYNNEI. V was shortened by 6 bases and J by 5 bases, with 13 bases between the two germline ends. The CDR3 has 13 amino acids. This chain's CDR3 is CASRLQRLTEAFF. The DNA for the CDR3 is TGTGCCAGCAGGTTACAGCGTCTTACTGAAGCTTTCTTT.

This clonotype was seen ten or more times. The chain employs TRBV28 and TRBJ1-1; 7 nucleotides align to TRBD1. Germline V lookup: CDR1 MDHEN, CDR2 SYDVKM. The CDR3 length is 15 residues. V lost 4 bases to trimming and J lost 1 base; unmatched junction nucleotides: 6. CDR3 DNA sequence: TGTGCCAGCAGTTCCCCCAGGGGGGGGAACACTGAAGCTTTCTTT. Amino acids: CASSSPRGGNTEAFF.

This clonotype turned up a few times. The chain couples TRBV5-1 to TRBJ2-7; 10 positions agree with TRBD1. Trimming removed 4 bases from V and 2 bases from J; junction bases left unmatched: 6. CDR1 is SGHRS and CDR2 is YFSETQ in the germline V gene. The CDR3 extends over 15 amino acids. Here the CDR3 reads CASSPGQGVPYEQYF. The CDR3 DNA sequence: TGCGCCAGCAGCCCCGGACAGGGGGTTCCCTACGAGCAGTACTTC.

V gene TRBV5-1 combines with J gene TRBJ2-1, with D maybe TRBD2 (6 bases). The CDR3 extends over 15 amino acids. Germline values: CDR1 SGHRS, CDR2 YFSETQ. Trimming pared 6 bases from V and 3 bases from J, leaving 16 bases between. The chain's CDR3 is CASNMGGGGYNEQFF. DNA for the CDR3: TGCGCCAGCAACATGGGGGGTGGGGGCTACAATGAGCAGTTCTTC. The whole variable domain, remainder taken from reference TRBV5-1 and TRBJ2-1, is KAGVTQTPRYLIKTRGQQVTLSCSPISGHRSVSWYQQTPGQGLQFLFEYFSETQRNKGNFPGRFSGRQFSNSRSEMNVSTLELGDSALYLCASNMGGGGYNEQFFGPGTRLTVL.

The chain combines TRBV3-1 with TRBJ1-5, with D perhaps matching TRBD1 (5 bases). V gave up 4 bases and J gave up 1 base, with 17 bases separating them. The CDR3 totals 17 residues. Germline V gene sequence: CDR1 LGHDT, CDR2 YNNKEL (reference sequence). CDR3 in DNA: TGTGCCAGCAGCCCGGGGAGGTTAAAGGGGAGCAATCAGCCCCAGCATTTT. Residues: CASSPGRLKGSNQPQHF.

This clonotype appeared a few times. The chain employs TRBV11-2 and TRBJ2-3; 12 nucleotides align to TRBD2. Germline CDR1 reads SGHAT; CDR2 reads FQNNGV. The CDR3 length is 15 residues. The V gene end was trimmed by 5 bases and the J gene end by 7 bases; junction bases not matched to a gene: 7. The chain's CDR3 is CASSPSGGAMNTQYF. For the CDR3, the DNA is TGTGCCAGCAGCCCTAGCGGGGGGGCGATGAATACGCAGTATTTT. The entire variable domain, with the rest obtained from reference TRBV11-2 and TRBJ2-3, is as follows: EAGVAQSPRYKIIEKRQSVAFWCNPISGHATLYWYQQILGQGPKLLIQFQNNGVVDDSQLPKDRFSAERLKGVDSTLKIQPAKLEDSAVYLCASSPSGGAMNTQYFGPGTRLTVL.

This clonotype was seen a handful of times. This chain links TRBV7-9 with TRBJ2-7; 8 nucleotides line up with TRBD1. After removal of 5 bases from V and 1 base from J, the junction contained 16 bases not matched to a gene. Germline loops: CDR1 SEHNR, CDR2 FQNEAQ (reference sequence). The CDR3 contains 18 residues. In DNA form, the CDR3 reads TGTGCCAGCAGCCTCGTGCCGACAGGGGAATCCCCTTCCTACGAGCAGTACTTC. This translates into CASSLVPTGESPSYEQYF. The full variable domain, with the rest looked up from reference TRBV7-9 and TRBJ2-7, is DTGVSQNPRHKITKRGQNVTFRCDPISEHNRLYWYRQTLGQGPEFLTYFQNEAQLEKSRLLSDRFSAERPKGSFSTLEIQRTEQGDSAMYLCASSLVPTGESPSYEQYFGPGTRLTVT.

On this clonotype itself: One end of the junction fails to match germline, which may point to a read error. This rearrangement joins TRBV3-1 to TRBJ1-5, with a weak D call TRBD1 (5 bases). The CDR3 totals 14 residues. Germline CDR1 and CDR2: LGHDT and YNNKEL (reference sequence). The CDR3 reads CASSQMLGGQPQHF. Written as DNA, the CDR3 is TGCGCCAGCAGCCAAATGTTGGGGGGTCAGCCCCAGCATTTT.

This clonotype was detected a few times. The V call is TRBV12-3 or TRBV12-4, the J call TRBJ2-3, with 9 bases that match TRBD2. This CDR3 is built from 18 residues. The J segment lost 2 bases and the V segment lost 2 bases, leaving 11 bases of the junction unmatched. The CDR3 sequence: CASSLSVAAGGLTDTQYF. As DNA, the CDR3 is TGTGCCAGCAGTTTATCAGTGGCAGCGGGGGGACTCACAGATACGCAGTATTTT.

This clonotype was picked up many times. The V gene is TRBV6-2 or TRBV6-3, the J gene TRBJ2-3; no clear D. The CDR3 loop spans 12 amino acids. In germline, CDR1 is MNHEY, CDR2 SVGEGT. V lost 6 bases to trimming and J lost 5 bases, with 9 bases between them. The CDR3 spells CASSLLRDTQYF. DNA for the CDR3: TGTGCCAGCAGCCTACTACGAGATACGCAGTATTTT.

This clonotype was found a few times. The J gene is TRBJ1-4, the V gene TRBV12-3 or TRBV12-4, with D perhaps TRBD1 (5 bases). The CDR3 is 14 residues long. Trimming pared 8 bases from V and 0 bases from J, leaving 10 bases between. Written as DNA, the CDR3 is TGTGCCAGCGGGGGGAGGGCAACTAATGAAAAACTGTTTTTT. Residues: CASGGRATNEKLFF.

This clonotype appeared a few times. A much larger clone lies one base from this, so it may be a read error. This chain joins TRBV29-1 and TRBJ1-2; D is uncertain. Germline CDR1 reads SQVTM; CDR2 reads ANQGSEA. The CDR3 totals 8 residues. Here the CDR3 reads CSVGGYNF. The CDR3 DNA reads TGCAGCGTTGGTGGCTACAACTTC.

V and J are TRBV7-6 and TRBJ1-6; no firm D call. V was pared by 2 bases and J by 6 bases, with 17 bases between. The CDR3 consists of 17 residues. Germline CDR1 reads SGHVS; CDR2 reads FNYEAQ. CDR3 sequence reads: CASSLLPRQESNSPLHF. Here the CDR3 DNA reads TGTGCCAGCAGCTTACTACCCCGGCAGGAAAGTAATTCACCCCTCCACTTT.

This clonotype was observed a few times. The chain is built from TRBV6-2 or TRBV6-3 and TRBJ2-1; TRBD2 matches at 8 bases. In germline, CDR1 is MNHEY, CDR2 SVGEGT. V gave up 5 bases and J gave up 9 bases; unmatched junction bases: 9. The CDR3 is made up of 14 amino acids. The CDR3 DNA is TGTGCCAGCAGTCGGGGGGGCAGCAATGTTGAGCAGTTCTTC. It translates to CASSRGGSNVEQFF.

Concerning this clonotype: A junction end diverges from the germline sequence, so it may reflect a read error. The V gene is TRBV3-1, the J gene TRBJ2-1; TRBD1 is a possible D gene (5 bases). The CDR3 length is 13 residues. Germline V gene data show CDR1 as LGHDT and CDR2 as YNNKEL (reference sequence). This chain's CDR3 is CASRSQEYKEQFF. The CDR3 coding sequence is TGTGCCAGCAGATCACAGGAGTACAAAGAGCAGTTCTTC.

The chain is built from TRBV4-2 and TRBJ2-3; 11 positions agree with TRBD2. The CDR3 is made up of 17 amino acids. V trimming: 3 bases; J trimming: 4 bases; junction bases outside the gene matches: 9. Germline CDR1 is LGHNA and CDR2 is YNFKEQ. The CDR3 DNA follows: TGTGCCAGCAGCCACGCTCCAACTAGCGGGGGAGCAGATACGCAGTATTTT. Encoded protein: CASSHAPTSGGADTQYF.

CDR3 sequence: CASRRRQVSTDTQYF. CDR3 nucleotides: TGTGCCAGCAGGCGACGCCAGGTTAGCACAGATACGCAGTATTTT. The chain is built from TRBV5-6 and TRBJ2-3; no definite D call. The CDR3 has 15 amino acids. Trimming took 5 bases from V and 0 from J, leaving 13 bases between them. The germline V gene has CDR1 SGHDT and CDR2 YYEEEE.

This clonotype was seen more than once but under ten times. The chain links TRBV4-3 to TRBJ1-6; no reliable D call. The V gene's germline CDR1 is LGHNA and CDR2 YSLEER. The CDR3 is 15 residues long. V was trimmed by 0 bases and J by 5 bases, leaving 8 bases between them. CDR3 in DNA: TGCGCCAGCAGCCAAGAAGGCCCTAATAATTCACCCCTCCACTTT. This sequence encodes CASSQEGPNNSPLHF.

The rearrangement uses TRBV20-1 and TRBJ2-3; D is unresolved. The V gene lost 4 bases and the J gene lost 6 bases, with 17 bases spanning the gap. Germline loops: CDR1 DFQATT, CDR2 SNEGSKA (reference sequence). There are 14 residues in the CDR3. This chain's CDR3 is CSAIHGISRDTQYF. Written as DNA, the CDR3 is TGCAGTGCTATTCATGGGATTTCTCGGGATACGCAGTATTTT.

This clonotype was seen at least ten times. This sequence joins TRBV14 and TRBJ2-2, with TRBD1 matching over 8 bases. The germline V gene encodes CDR1 SGHDN and CDR2 FVKESK. Germline trimming cut 2 bases from V and 1 base from J; bases unmatched to any gene: 6. The CDR3 covers 17 residues. As DNA, the CDR3 is TGTGCCAGCAGCCAATTTACGGGGACAGGGAACACCGGGGAGCTGTTTTTT. It translates to CASSQFTGTGNTGELFF. Full variable domain (missing parts from reference TRBV14 and TRBJ2-2): EAGVTQFPSHSVIEKGQTVTLRCDPISGHDNLYWYRRVMGKEIKFLLHFVKESKQDESGMPNNRFLAERTGGTYSTLKVQPAELEDSGVYFCASSQFTGTGNTGELFFGEGSRLTVL.

This clonotype was observed a few times. The chain has TRBV28 and TRBJ2-3; 10 positions agree with TRBD2. Germline trimming cut 3 bases from V and 3 bases from J; bases unmatched to any gene: 6. Germline assignment: CDR1 MDHEN and CDR2 SYDVKM. The CDR3 runs 16 residues. The CDR3 spells CASSLGLAGATDTQYF. The CDR3 coding sequence is TGTGCCAGCAGTTTGGGCCTAGCGGGGGCTACAGATACGCAGTATTTT.

Ten or more counts support this clonotype. The gene calls are TRBV20-1 and TRBJ1-5, with no clear D. Germline loops: CDR1 DFQATT, CDR2 SNEGSKA (reference sequence). This CDR3 is built from 15 residues. The V gene lost 1 base and the J gene lost 4 bases, with 14 bases spanning the gap. The CDR3 here is CSARATGVQNQPQHF. The CDR3 DNA sequence: TGCAGTGCTAGAGCCACTGGGGTGCAAAATCAGCCCCAGCATTTT.

The genes are TRBV7-2 and TRBJ2-1; 12 nucleotides line up with TRBD1. The J segment lost 6 bases and the V segment lost 1 base, leaving 10 bases of the junction unmatched. Germline V gene sequence: CDR1 SGHTA, CDR2 FQGNSA. The CDR3 consists of 18 residues. The CDR3 here is CASSLVYQGTGGSNEQFF. CDR3 bases: TGTGCCAGCAGCTTAGTCTATCAGGGGACAGGGGGCTCCAATGAGCAGTTCTTC.

This clonotype was seen many times. The rearrangement joins TRBV2 to TRBJ2-3, with 9 bases aligning to TRBD1. Unmatched junction bases numbered 7, after V lost 6 bases and J lost 3 bases. Germline V CDR1 and CDR2: SNHLY, FYNNEI. The CDR3 consists of 15 residues. The CDR3 loop reads CASRADRGNTDTQYF. The CDR3 bases are TGTGCCAGCAGGGCGGACAGGGGCAATACAGATACGCAGTATTTT.